These 5 T cell receptor beta chains were sequenced from one sample in a study of cytotoxic CD8 clonotypes in ibrutinib-treated CLL. Some clones are missing from TCRdb's copy, which holds only in-frame ones; the method was immunoSEQ multiplex PCR. This table holds approximately 350,000 clones, about 64% found once. Specimen: PBMCs, collected after 36 months of ibrutinib treatment. Receptors were obtained from a human donor with chronic lymphocytic leukemia.

There are a few counts of this clone. The chain couples TRBV4-2 to TRBJ2-2, with unresolved D. Trimming cost V 2 bases and J 0 bases, with 10 bases left between them. CDR1 and CDR2 (germline): LGHNA, YNFKEQ. There are 16 residues in the CDR3. CDR3 nucleotides: TGTGCCAGCAGCCAACTCACACCCACGAACACCGGGGAGCTGTTTTTT. Its protein product is CASSQLTPTNTGELFF.

The J gene is TRBJ2-1, the V gene TRBV27; 12 bases map to TRBD2. The V gene end was trimmed by 3 bases and the J gene end by 4 bases; junction bases not matched to a gene: 10. The CDR3 runs 18 residues. Germline V CDR1 and CDR2: MNHEY, SMNVEV (reference sequence). CDR3: CASSLLAGGVSAYNEQFF. The CDR3 DNA sequence: TGTGCCAGCAGTTTGCTAGCGGGAGGGGTATCAGCTTACAATGAGCAGTTCTTC.

The rearrangement uses TRBV5-1 and TRBJ1-1, with 10 bases that match TRBD1. Trimming took 2 bases from V and 0 from J; bases not matched to a gene: 13. CDR1 and CDR2 (germline): SGHRS, YFSETQ. This CDR3 comprises 19 residues. The CDR3 protein is CASSLHGTGASLMNTEAFF. The CDR3 coding sequence is TGCGCCAGCAGCTTACACGGGACAGGGGCGTCCTTAATGAACACTGAAGCTTTCTTT.

This chain connects TRBV7-6 to TRBJ1-3; maybe TRBD1 (5 bases). Germline-derived CDR1 and CDR2 are SGHVS and FNYEAQ. V was clipped by 5 bases and J by 0 bases, with 11 bases between them. The CDR3 loop spans 15 amino acids. The CDR3 loop reads CASSPVGGSGNTIYF. DNA for the CDR3: TGTGCCAGCAGCCCCGTCGGGGGCTCTGGAAACACCATATATTTT.

The V call is TRBV20-1, the J call TRBJ2-7; D could derive from TRBD1 or TRBD2 (6 bases each). V was pared by 6 bases and J by 3 bases, with 9 bases between. Germline V lookup: CDR1 DFQATT, CDR2 SNEGSKA (reference sequence). CDR3 length: 11 residues. CDR3 DNA: TGCAGTGCGGGGGGCTTCTACGAGCAGTACTTC. Translation gives CSAGGFYEQYF.